This T cell receptor beta chain was captured by sequencing in a study of cytomegalovirus exposure and HLA in healthy donors. Germline assignment: CDR1 ENHRY and CDR2 SYGVKD. Trimming pared 2 bases from V and 1 base from J, leaving 5 bases between. This CDR3 is built from 13 residues. Primers included in the PCR were 60 Vbeta and 13 Jbeta primers. Profiled with immunoSEQ multiplex PCR; TCRdb holds only in-frame clones, not every one. Its clone listing holds 150,000 to 200,000 clones. Sequencing used PBMCs. The chain is built from TRBV10-3 and TRBJ2-5; D is unclear. The sequence was collected from a man aged 30-40 years in good health and CMV-seronegative. The CDR3 nucleotides are TGTGCCATCAGTGAGGCAGTCCAAGAGACCCAGTACTTC. This codes for CAISEAVQETQYF.